These 8 T cell receptor beta chains came from one sample sequenced in a study of Graves' ophthalmopathy and Graves' hyperthyroidism. From RNA, the CDR3 regions of TCR beta chains were amplified and sequenced. Second-round multiplex PCR followed a first-round RT-PCR using HTBI primers. TCRdb ran MiXCR on the multiplex PCR reads and lists one entry per CDR3 protein. Of approximately 480,000 distinct CDR3 sequences listed, 13% to 15% are singletons. Sequencing was done on a sample of blood. Every receptor here comes from a woman in her twenties or thirties with Graves' ophthalmopathy.

This clonotype was recorded at least ten times. V and J are TRBV12-3 or TRBV12-4 and TRBJ2-6, with 11 bases fitting TRBD1. The CDR3 contains 18 residues. Trimming removed 6 bases from V and 0 bases from J; junction bases left unmatched: 7. CDR3 DNA sequence: TGTGCCAGCAGGCGCACCGGGACAGGGGGCTCTGGGGCCAACGTCCTGACTTTC. Residues: CASRRTGTGGSGANVLTF.

The table lists this clonotype with a few counts. The chain is built from TRBV30 and TRBJ1-5, with D possibly TRBD1 on 5 matching bases. Germline-derived CDR1 and CDR2 are GTSNPN and SVGIG (reference sequence). This CDR3 comprises 14 residues. V was pared by 4 bases and J by 5 bases, with 15 bases between. The CDR3 protein is CAWNSGGSDQPQHF. The DNA for the CDR3 is TGTGCCTGGAACTCGGGGGGGTCGGATCAGCCCCAGCATTTT.

This clonotype was seen at least ten times. The chain couples TRBV4-1 to TRBJ2-5; D perhaps matches TRBD2 (5 bases). This CDR3 spans 14 amino acids. The V end was cut by 4 bases, the J end by 5 bases, with 14 bases between. Germline V gene data show CDR1 as MGHRA and CDR2 as YSYEKL. The chain's CDR3 is CASSPLGDLETQYF. In nucleotides, the CDR3 is TGCGCCAGCAGCCCCCTGGGAGACCTGGAGACCCAGTACTTC.

The V and J genes are TRBV5-5 and TRBJ2-2; D possibly corresponds to TRBD2 (5 bases). The CDR3 sequence is 12 residues long. Germline CDR1 is SGHKS and CDR2 is YYEKEE (reference sequence). V was trimmed by 3 bases and J by 11 bases, leaving 11 bases between them. The CDR3 region has the DNA TGTGCCAGCAGCTCAGGAGGCGCCGAGCTGTTTTTT. The encoded protein is CASSSGGAELFF.

This clonotype was seen a few times. The chain uses TRBV7-2 and TRBJ2-5; D unresolved. V gave up 0 bases and J gave up 5 bases, with 7 bases separating them. CDR1 is SGHTA and CDR2 is FQGNSA in the germline V gene. CDR3 length: 13 residues. The chain's CDR3 is CASSLAIGETQYF. The CDR3 DNA reads TGTGCCAGCAGCTTAGCGATAGGCGAGACCCAGTACTTC.

This clonotype was found many times. The chain has TRBV5-1 and TRBJ2-7; TRBD1 might be the D (5 bases). Trimming took 4 bases from V and 11 from J, leaving 16 bases between them. Germline CDR1 and CDR2: SGHRS and YFSETQ. The CDR3 covers 12 residues. The CDR3 here is CASSTTPGYKYF. CDR3 nucleotide sequence: TGCGCCAGCAGCACCACCCCAGGGTACAAGTACTTC.

The chain links TRBV28 to TRBJ2-7; possible D gene TRBD2, 6 bases. V gave up 4 bases and J gave up 4 bases, with 11 bases separating them. The CDR3 covers 13 residues. Germline CDR1 is MDHEN and CDR2 is SYDVKM. The CDR3 sequence: CASSYVAGYEQYF. Written as DNA, the CDR3 is TGTGCCAGCAGTTACGTGGCGGGATACGAGCAGTACTTC.

This clonotype has a count of ten or more. DNA for the CDR3: TGTGCCAGCAGTTTTTATGGGACAGCGAACACCGGGGAGCTGTTTTTT. Encoded protein: CASSFYGTANTGELFF. The rearrangement uses TRBV27 and TRBJ2-2; 7 nucleotides align to TRBD1. The germline V gene has CDR1 MNHEY and CDR2 SMNVEV (reference sequence). This CDR3 comprises 16 residues. J was trimmed by 0 bases and V by 3 bases; bases with no gene match: 4.